The clone carrying this T cell receptor (beta chain) came up a few times. Libraries were prepared by immunoSEQ multiplex PCR; TCRdb keeps only in-frame clonotypes and omits some of them. Found here are some 300,000 clones, 90% of them singletons; the top ten hold roughly 3.9%. The record originates from a study of blood T cell repertoires in COVID-19. With 6 bases removed from V and 7 bases from J, the gap between germline ends came to 15 bases. There are 13 residues in the CDR3. CDR1 and CDR2 from the germline V gene are LNHDA and SQIVND (reference sequence). This TCR was sampled from a woman younger than 45 who had been exposed to COVID-19. The sample consisted of PBMCs or T cells enriched from blood (not recorded which). The rearrangement joins TRBV19 to TRBJ1-2, with TRBD1 as a possible D gene (6 bases). CDR3 sequence: CASRYRVSGGYTF. In DNA, the CDR3 is TGTGCCAGTAGATACAGGGTCAGTGGTGGCTACACCTTC.